The entry that follows covers one TCR beta chain sequence. Antigen specificity is unknown. V lost 5 bases to trimming and J lost 5 bases; unmatched junction nucleotides: 16. The CDR3 length is 18 residues. Germline V gene data show CDR1 as MGHDK and CDR2 as SYGVNS. The sample comes from a study of memory CD4+ T cells and cytomegalovirus serostatus. Study-wide background: Healthy Belgian adult donors included about nine CMV-positive and 24 CMV-negative people.

Study-wide points: Each of approximately 63 CMV-associated TCRbeta sequences occurred in one to five individuals. Suggested: most of the CMV-linked TCR signature lies in CD4+ memory cells.

The sort gate was single viable CD3+CD4+CD8-CD45RO+ cells for memory CD4+ T cells. TCRdb's table, derived via immunoSEQ multiplex PCR, lists solely in-frame clones and lacks some. The sample includes approximately 40,000 clones, roughly 79% of them seen just once. The rearrangement joins TRBV25-1 to TRBJ2-2; 8 positions agree with TRBD1. The clonotype comes from an adult in good health and CMV-seronegative. Sequencing was carried out using memory CD4+ T cells from blood. CDR3 protein: CASSPLGTGKLVTGELFF. In DNA, the CDR3 is TGTGCCAGCAGTCCCTTAGGGACAGGAAAGCTTGTGACCGGGGAGCTGTTTTTT.